These T cell receptor beta chains were read from a single sample in a study of CD8+CD57+ T cells in acquired aplastic anemia. TCRdb used MiXCR to reprocess the reads, holding one entry per CDR3 protein. This table holds 150,000 to 200,000 distinct CDR3 sequences, 40% to 60% found once. Sequencing was performed on sorted CD4+, CD8+, or CD8+CD57+ T cells (not recorded which) from PBMCs. The receptors originated from a human donor with aplastic anemia. The CDR3 runs from the conserved cysteine through the conserved F or W. The D gene is left open where the match is weak. Not all rows give a size; the values are once, few, many and, for expanded clones, a class.

v_gene: TRBV7-2
abundance: -
j_gene: TRBJ2-1
d_gene: TRBD2
CDR3nt: TGTGCCAGCAGCGTAGTCGGGGGGGATGAGCAGTTCTTC
CDR3aa: CASSVVGGDEQFF

v_gene: TRBV7-3
abundance: -
j_gene: TRBJ2-1
d_gene: -
CDR3nt: TGTGCCAGCAGCACCGGACTCTACAATGAGCAGTTCTTC
CDR3aa: CASSTGLYNEQFF

v_gene: TRBV6-1
abundance: many
j_gene: TRBJ2-7
d_gene: -
CDR3nt: TGTGCCAGCAGCACGGACGGATTGTACTACGAGCAGTACTTC
CDR3aa: CASSTDGLYYEQYF

v_gene: TRBV2
abundance: -
j_gene: TRBJ2-2
d_gene: -
CDR3nt: TGTGCCAGCACCATGACTGGGGGAGCCGGGGAGCTGTTTTTT
CDR3aa: CASTMTGGAGELFF

v_gene: TRBV20-1
abundance: -
j_gene: TRBJ2-1
d_gene: -
CDR3nt: TGCAGTGCTAGGCTTCTAGACTACAATGAGCAGTTCTTC
CDR3aa: CSARLLDYNEQFF

v_gene: TRBV19
abundance: -
j_gene: TRBJ1-4
d_gene: TRBD1
CDR3nt: TGTGCCAGTAGTACTCATTGGACAGGCGAAAAACTGTTTTTT
CDR3aa: CASSTHWTGEKLFF

v_gene: TRBV20-1
abundance: -
j_gene: TRBJ2-1
d_gene: TRBD2
CDR3nt: TGCAATGCTAGAGATCCTGGCGGGAGATTATGGAATGAGCAGTTCTTC
CDR3aa: CNARDPGGRLWNEQFF

v_gene: TRBV6-5
abundance: -
j_gene: TRBJ1-2
d_gene: TRBD1
CDR3nt: TGTGCCAGCAGTTCCCCCCGGGAGGGGGCGTTTCATGGCTACACCTTC
CDR3aa: CASSSPREGAFHGYTF

v_gene: TRBV7-2
abundance: -
j_gene: TRBJ1-5
d_gene: -
CDR3nt: TGTGCCACCTCACTCGAAGGAATTCAGCCCCAGCATTTT
CDR3aa: CATSLEGIQPQHF

v_gene: TRBV28
abundance: -
j_gene: TRBJ1-2
d_gene: -
CDR3nt: TGTGCCAGCAGTTTACAGGGGCTGTACTATGGCTACACCTTC
CDR3aa: CASSLQGLYYGYTF

v_gene: TRBV9
abundance: -
j_gene: TRBJ1-2
d_gene: -
CDR3nt: TGTGCCAGCAATGGGGGGTATGGCTACACCTTC
CDR3aa: CASNGGYGYTF

v_gene: TRBV20-1
abundance: once
j_gene: TRBJ1-3
d_gene: -
CDR3nt: TGCAGTGCTAGTCAGGACAGCTCTGGAAACACCATATATTTT
CDR3aa: CSASQDSSGNTIYF

v_gene: TRBV11-2
abundance: -
j_gene: TRBJ1-1
d_gene: TRBD1
CDR3nt: TGTGCCAGCAGCCCAAGGGGGTGGACAGGGGAAATCACTGAAGCTTTCTTT
CDR3aa: CASSPRGWTGEITEAFF

v_gene: TRBV5-1
abundance: -
j_gene: TRBJ1-1
d_gene: TRBD1
CDR3nt: TGCGCCAGCGCGACAGGGGACACTGAAGCTTTCTTT
CDR3aa: CASATGDTEAFF

v_gene: TRBV2
abundance: -
j_gene: TRBJ1-5
d_gene: TRBD1
CDR3nt: TGTGCCAGCAGCGTTTTGGCAGACAGGGGGAGTGTTAGGTATCAGCCCCAGCATTTT
CDR3aa: CASSVLADRGSVRYQPQHF

v_gene: TRBV24-1
abundance: -
j_gene: TRBJ1-5
d_gene: TRBD1
CDR3nt: TGTGCCAGCAGCAAAGGACAGGGTGAACATCGGAATCAGCCCCAGCATTTT
CDR3aa: CASSKGQGEHRNQPQHF

v_gene: TRBV19
abundance: -
j_gene: TRBJ1-5
d_gene: -
CDR3nt: TGTGCCAGTAGTACTATGGCGAGGGTGTCCCAGCATTTT
CDR3aa: CASSTMARVSQHF

v_gene: TRBV4-2
abundance: few
j_gene: TRBJ1-5
d_gene: -
CDR3nt: TGTGCCAGCAGCCAAGACAGGGCGAGCAATCAGCCCCAGCATTTT
CDR3aa: CASSQDRASNQPQHF

v_gene: TRBV19
abundance: -
j_gene: TRBJ2-1
d_gene: TRBD2
CDR3nt: TGTGCCAGTACCTTCGAGGGGGCTAGCGGGAGTCGGTGGGATGAGCAGCTCTTC
CDR3aa: CASTFEGASGSRWDEQLF

v_gene: TRBV30
abundance: few
j_gene: TRBJ2-7
d_gene: TRBD2
CDR3nt: TGTGCCTGGTCGGGGGGGTACTACGAGCAGTACTTC
CDR3aa: CAWSGGYYEQYF

v_gene: TRBV5-1
abundance: -
j_gene: TRBJ2-5
d_gene: TRBD2
CDR3nt: TGCGCCAGCACCCGTAGCGGGGGGGCTGCACAAGAGACCCAGTACTTC
CDR3aa: CASTRSGGAAQETQYF

v_gene: TRBV28
abundance: -
j_gene: TRBJ2-6
d_gene: -
CDR3nt: TGTGCCAGCAGTGAGACAGACTCTGGGGCCAACGTCCTGACTTTC
CDR3aa: CASSETDSGANVLTF

v_gene: TRBV11-2
abundance: -
j_gene: TRBJ1-6
d_gene: -
CDR3nt: TGTGCCAGCAGACAGGGACAAACGTATTCACCCCTCCACTTT
CDR3aa: CASRQGQTYSPLHF

v_gene: TRBV7-9
abundance: many
j_gene: TRBJ1-1
d_gene: -
CDR3nt: TGTGCCAGCAGCTGGGCGCTATCTGTGGTTGGCACTGAAGCTTTCTTT
CDR3aa: CASSWALSVVGTEAFF

v_gene: TRBV6-1
abundance: few
j_gene: TRBJ2-1
d_gene: -
CDR3nt: TGTGCCAGCAGTATTCTAAGGGGCCCCTACAATGAGCAGTTCTTC
CDR3aa: CASSILRGPYNEQFF

v_gene: TRBV20-1
abundance: many
j_gene: TRBJ1-5
d_gene: -
CDR3nt: TGCAGTGCTAGAGGGGGGGCAGAGACGGATAGCAATCAGCCCCAGCATTTT
CDR3aa: CSARGGAETDSNQPQHF

v_gene: TRBV27
abundance: once
j_gene: TRBJ1-3
d_gene: TRBD1
CDR3nt: TGTGCCAGCGCCCGGTTGGGACAGGAATCTGGAAACACCATATATTTT
CDR3aa: CASARLGQESGNTIYF

v_gene: TRBV29-1
abundance: few
j_gene: TRBJ1-2
d_gene: -
CDR3nt: TGCAGCGTTGTGACAGATCAGTATGGCTACACCTTC
CDR3aa: CSVVTDQYGYTF

v_gene: TRBV19
abundance: many
j_gene: TRBJ2-7
d_gene: TRBD2
CDR3nt: TGTGCCAGTAGGTTAGCGGGAGGGCCCTACGAGCAGTACTTC
CDR3aa: CASRLAGGPYEQYF

v_gene: TRBV7-2
abundance: many
j_gene: TRBJ2-7
d_gene: -
CDR3nt: TGTGCCAGCAGCTCCCAGGGGCCCGAGCAGTACTTC
CDR3aa: CASSSQGPEQYF

v_gene: TRBV27
abundance: few
j_gene: TRBJ2-7
d_gene: -
CDR3nt: TGTGCCAGCAGCCCTCCGGACGGGGGGCGGGAGCAGTACTTC
CDR3aa: CASSPPDGGREQYF

v_gene: TRBV5-1
abundance: many
j_gene: TRBJ2-1
d_gene: TRBD1
CDR3nt: TGCGCCAGCAGCTTTCCGGGGACAGGGTCCAATGAGCAGTTCTTC
CDR3aa: CASSFPGTGSNEQFF

v_gene: TRBV6-4
abundance: -
j_gene: TRBJ1-2
d_gene: -
CDR3nt: TGTGCCAGCAGTGACGTAGGTGGCTACACCTTC
CDR3aa: CASSDVGGYTF

v_gene: TRBV12-3/TRBV12-4
abundance: few
j_gene: TRBJ2-1
d_gene: -
CDR3nt: TGTGCCAGCAGTTTCCCGGCCAGGACATCCTACAATGAGCAGTTCTTC
CDR3aa: CASSFPARTSYNEQFF

v_gene: TRBV20-1
abundance: few
j_gene: TRBJ1-5
d_gene: -
CDR3nt: TGCAGTGCCACGCTTTTGGGGGCGAGTAATCAGCCCCAGCATTTT
CDR3aa: CSATLLGASNQPQHF